These T cell receptor beta chains were read from a single sample in a study of blood T cell repertoires in COVID-19. The method was immunoSEQ multiplex PCR; TCRdb's version includes in-frame clones alone and lacks a portion of them. The repertoire has about 140,000 clones, roughly 80% of them found once; the top ten carry 7% to 9%. Sequencing was carried out using peripheral blood. Source of these receptors: a man aged 45 to 65 with active or convalescent COVID-19. The CDR3 runs from the conserved cysteine through the conserved F or W. A D gene is named only where the DNA matches it firmly. The size field is filled for only some rows; it gives once, few, many or a size class.

. | TRBD2 | TRBJ2-7 | TRBV29-1 | 17 | TGCAGCGTTGAAGTTCCGACTTCTAGCGGACTCTCCTACGAGCAGTACTTC | CSVEVPTSSGLSYEQYF
. | . | TRBJ2-2 | TRBV6-4 | 14 | TGTGCCAGCAGCACCGACAGGGAGGCCGGGGAGCTGTTTTTT | CASSTDREAGELFF
few | TRBD1 | TRBJ1-2 | TRBV5-3 | 14 | TGTGCCAGAAGCTTCCAGGGGGCGGGCTATGGCTACACCTTC | CARSFQGAGYGYTF
. | . | TRBJ2-2 | TRBV11-3 | 15 | TGTGCCAGCAGCCCCCAGACACGTAACACCGGGGAGCTGTTTTTT | CASSPQTRNTGELFF
. | . | TRBJ2-1 | TRBV7-9 | 15 | TGTGCCAGCAACTTGGCTGTAAGCTCCTACAATGAGCAGTTCTTC | CASNLAVSSYNEQFF
. | . | TRBJ2-7 | TRBV5-1 | 23 | TGCGCCAGCAGCTTGTACCGGGGAACCCGTGGCGGCCCCGAGGGAGCGGAGGGCTACGAGCAGTACTTC | CASSLYRGTRGGPEGAEGYEQYF
once | TRBD1 | TRBJ2-2 | TRBV7-9 | 17 | TGTGCCAGCAGCCAACGTAGACAGGGGGCTTTCACCGGGGAGCTGTTTTTT | CASSQRRQGAFTGELFF
few | . | TRBJ2-5 | TRBV4-1 | 15 | TGCGCCAGCAGCCAGACGACAGCCGGTCAAGAGACCCAGTACTTC | CASSQTTAGQETQYF
once | . | TRBJ2-5 | TRBV18 | 12 | TGTGCCAGCTCCCCGGGTGATGAGACCCAGTACTTC | CASSPGDETQYF
. | . | TRBJ1-6 | TRBV7-9 | 13 | TGTGCCAGCAGCTTCACCCCAGGGTCACCCCTCCACTTT | CASSFTPGSPLHF
. | . | TRBJ1-4 | TRBV5-1 | 13 | TGCGCCAGCAGCTTGGCCTTTAATGAAAAACTGTTTTTT | CASSLAFNEKLFF
. | . | TRBJ1-1 | TRBV7-8 | 12 | TGTGCCAGCAGCCTGATCGGGACTGAAGCTTTCTTT | CASSLIGTEAFF
. | TRBD2 | TRBJ2-7 | TRBV5-1 | 19 | TGCGCCAGCAGCTTAGGGAGACAGCCTCTTGGACTAGCGGGCGCAGAGCAGTACTTC | CASSLGRQPLGLAGAEQYF
. | TRBD1 | TRBJ2-1 | TRBV5-1 | 14 | TGCGCCAGCAGAGTAGGACAGGGGGACAATGAGCAGTTCTTC | CASRVGQGDNEQFF
. | . | TRBJ1-5 | TRBV19 | 15 | TGTGCCAGTAGTACCCCCCTCACAGGCAATCAGCCCCAGCATTTT | CASSTPLTGNQPQHF
few | TRBD1 | TRBJ2-3 | TRBV20-1 | 15 | TGCAGTGCTAGTTTGACAGGGTCGCACACAGATACGCAGTATTTT | CSASLTGSHTDTQYF
. | TRBD1 | TRBJ2-6 | TRBV19 | 17 | TGTGCCAGTAGTCTCCAAGGACAGGCCTCTGGGGCCAACGTCCTGACTTTC | CASSLQGQASGANVLTF
. | TRBD2 | TRBJ2-7 | TRBV10-3 | 16 | TGTGCCATCAGTGAGACTAGCGGGAGGGCCCTTTTCGAGCAGTACTTC | CAISETSGRALFEQYF
. | . | TRBJ1-5 | TRBV28 | 15 | TGTGCCAGCAGTTTTCGGGCCGTCGGAGGTCAGCCCCAGCATTTT | CASSFRAVGGQPQHF
few | TRBD2 | TRBJ2-3 | TRBV4-1 | 16 | TGCGCCAGCAGCCAAGAGTACAGCGGGAGGACAGATACGCAGTATTTT | CASSQEYSGRTDTQYF
. | TRBD2 | TRBJ2-1 | TRBV27 | 15 | TGTGCCAGCAGTTTCCTTGCGGGAGTATACAATGAGCAGTTCTTC | CASSFLAGVYNEQFF
. | . | TRBJ2-5 | TRBV7-9 | 15 | TGTGCCAGCAGCTCGACCGCGGGCCTACAAGAGACCCAGTACTTC | CASSSTAGLQETQYF
. | . | TRBJ1-6 | TRBV11-3 | 13 | TGTGCCAGCAGCTTAGTAGCCGGTGGACCCCTCCACTTT | CASSLVAGGPLHF
. | TRBD1 | TRBJ1-5 | TRBV6-1 | 15 | TGTGCCAGCAGTGAACGGGACAGGGTCAATCAGCCCCAGCATTTT | CASSERDRVNQPQHF
. | . | TRBJ1-1 | TRBV9 | 13 | TGTGCCAGCAGCGTAGCTGGGGGCGGGGAAGCTTTCTTT | CASSVAGGGEAFF
few | TRBD2 | TRBJ2-5 | TRBV2 | 16 | TGTGCCAGCATGGTTCCACTAGCGGAATTACAAGAGACCCAGTACTTC | CASMVPLAELQETQYF
medium-sized | TRBD1 | TRBJ1-2 | TRBV12-3/TRBV12-4 | 13 | TGTGCCAGCACCTTGGACAGGGGTTATGGCTACACCTTC | CASTLDRGYGYTF
once | . | TRBJ1-1 | TRBV7-8 | 17 | TGTGCCAGCAGCCCCTTGCTATGGACAGACATGAACACTGAAGCTTTCTTT | CASSPLLWTDMNTEAFF
. | TRBD1 | TRBJ2-3 | TRBV5-1 | 16 | TGCGCCAGCAGCTTAGGACAGGGGTATGTGGTTGATACGCAGTATTTT | CASSLGQGYVVDTQYF
. | TRBD2 | TRBJ2-7 | TRBV6-1 | 17 | TGTGCCAGCAGTGAGGACTTTAGCGGGACGAACTCCTACGAGCAGTACTTC | CASSEDFSGTNSYEQYF
once | TRBD1 | TRBJ1-1 | TRBV18 | 16 | TGTGCCAGCTCACCATATTACAGGGGGTTGAACACTGAAGCTTTCTTT | CASSPYYRGLNTEAFF
. | TRBD2 | TRBJ2-1 | TRBV5-1 | 16 | TGCGCCAGCAGCTTAGGGCTAGCGGGAGTCTATGGTGAGCAGTTCTTC | CASSLGLAGVYGEQFF
. | . | TRBJ2-1 | TRBV2 | 16 | TGTGCCAGCAGTACCCAAGGGACCATGCGGGGAGATGAGCAGTTCTTC | CASSTQGTMRGDEQFF
. | TRBD2 | TRBJ2-5 | TRBV6-1 | 16 | TGTGCCAGCAGTGAATGGAGGAGCGGGAGGAAGGAGACCCAGTACTTC | CASSEWRSGRKETQYF
. | . | TRBJ1-4 | TRBV6-5 | 15 | TGTGCCAGCAGTAACGGTTACTCTGCTAATGAAAAACTGTTTTTT | CASSNGYSANEKLFF
once | TRBD1 | TRBJ1-2 | TRBV2 | 13 | TGTGCCAGCAGTGCGGCAGGGGGCTATGGCTACACCTTC | CASSAAGGYGYTF
once | . | TRBJ1-5 | TRBV27 | 13 | TGTGCCAGCAGCGGACGGGACAATCAGCCCCAGCATTTT | CASSGRDNQPQHF
. | TRBD1 | TRBJ2-7 | TRBV4-1 | 14 | TGCGCCAGCAGCGAACGGACAGGGGGGTACGAGCAGTACTTC | CASSERTGGYEQYF
. | TRBD2 | TRBJ2-3 | TRBV4-2 | 14 | TGTGCCAGCAGCCCAGGGACTAGCGGCGATACGCAGTATTTT | CASSPGTSGDTQYF
once | . | TRBJ2-3 | TRBV15 | 15 | TGTGCCACCAGCAGAGATCACAGAAGCACAGATACGCAGTATTTT | CATSRDHRSTDTQYF
. | . | TRBJ2-1 | TRBV6-6 | 11 | TGTGCCAGGCTAGCGTTTCGTGAACAGTTCTTC | CARLAFREQFF
. | TRBD1 | TRBJ1-2 | TRBV7-8 | 13 | TGTGCCAGCAGCTCTGACAGGGTTAAGGGCTACACCTTC | CASSSDRVKGYTF
few | . | TRBJ1-2 | TRBV5-6 | 15 | TGTGCCAGCACAAACACAGGGAAGGGTAACTATGGCTACACCTTC | CASTNTGKGNYGYTF
. | TRBD2 | TRBJ2-1 | TRBV24-1 | 16 | TGTGCCACCAGTGATCTCCGGGAGGGGGGTATAGGGGAGCAGTTCTTC | CATSDLREGGIGEQFF
once | TRBD1 | TRBJ1-5 | TRBV18 | 17 | TGTGCCAGCTCACCCCTCGAGACAGGGGCAAGCAATCAGCCCCAGCATTTT | CASSPLETGASNQPQHF
once | TRBD2 | TRBJ2-5 | TRBV14 | 16 | TGTGCCAGCAGCTTACCCCTAGCGGGAGAGGGCGAGACCCAGTACTTC | CASSLPLAGEGETQYF
. | . | TRBJ2-1 | TRBV10-1 | 13 | TGCGCCAGCAGTGAGTCAGAGGACAATGAGCAGTTCTTC | CASSESEDNEQFF
. | TRBD2 | TRBJ2-1 | TRBV6-2/TRBV6-3 | 15 | TGTGCCAGCAGTTACGAGGGAGGGAACTACAATGAGCAGTTCTTC | CASSYEGGNYNEQFF